The rows below give T cell receptor beta chains drawn from one sample of a study of cytomegalovirus exposure and HLA in healthy donors. Sequencing used immunoSEQ multiplex PCR; TCRdb keeps in-frame clones, though not all of them. The table records about 130,000 clones, around four fifths of them present only once. The specimen sequenced was PBMCs. These receptors were obtained from a woman in her thirties or forties in good health and CMV-seropositive. CDR3s include the opening cysteine and the closing phenylalanine or tryptophan. Each record gives: J gene, V gene, D gene, CDR3 protein, CDR3 DNA. A D gene is named only where the DNA matches it firmly.

>TRBJ1-5|TRBV28|-
CATLFSGPGNQPQHF
TGTGCCACCCTCTTTTCAGGCCCGGGCAATCAGCCCCAGCATTTT
>TRBJ2-2|TRBV2|TRBD1
CASSRTGARSTGELFF
TGTGCCAGCAGCAGGACAGGGGCGCGTAGCACCGGGGAGCTGTTTTTT
>TRBJ1-4|TRBV6-1|-
CASAGRSSTNEKLFF
TGTGCCAGCGCGGGACGGAGTTCAACTAATGAAAAACTGTTTTTT
>TRBJ2-3|TRBV27|-
CASSRGPATDTQYF
TGTGCCAGTTCGCGCGGGCCCGCCACAGATACGCAGTATTTT
>TRBJ2-6|TRBV6-4|-
CASSEDMGSGANVLTF
TGTGCCAGCAGTGAGGACATGGGGTCTGGGGCCAACGTCCTGACTTTC
>TRBJ2-3|TRBV30|TRBD1
CAWSLQGDQPQYF
TGTGCCTGGAGTCTGCAGGGGGATCAGCCCCAGTATTTT
>TRBJ2-7|TRBV29-1|TRBD1
CSVSGTGNYEQYF
TGCAGCGTTTCCGGGACAGGGAACTACGAGCAGTACTTC
>TRBJ2-7|TRBV18|TRBD2
CASSLSAGLAGAHEQYF
TGTGCCAGCTCACTATCCGCGGGACTAGCGGGAGCACACGAGCAGTACTTC
>TRBJ1-1|TRBV30|TRBD1
CAWSLDRARLAFF
TGTGCCTGGAGTTTAGACAGGGCCCGGCTTGCTTTCTTT
>TRBJ2-7|TRBV27|-
CASSPDRGGYEQYF
TGTGCCAGCAGTCCTGACAGAGGGGGCTACGAGCAGTACTTC